Below are 14 T cell receptor beta chains sequenced from a single sample in a study of identical twins (dated by TCRdb to the mid-2010s). The library was produced with 5' RACE. Sequencing was performed on an Illumina HiSeq 2000. TCRdb passed the public sequencing reads through fastp at Q25 and MiXCR, retaining productive beta sequences. Every CDR3 protein is listed once, alongside the most common genes and DNA of its rows. This sample holds a few hundred thousand distinct CDR3 sequences; over 5% were observed only once. Roughly 15% of the sample belongs to the ten largest clones. These data also featured in a second study, about T cells expressing NK-cell markers.

Sequencing used CD8+ T cells sorted from blood. The receptors derive from a woman in her late teens or twenties in good health.

This clonotype was picked up a small number of times. The chain combines TRBV28 with TRBJ2-7; D might be TRBD2 (5 bases). This CDR3 contains 14 residues. Germline CDR1 and CDR2: MDHEN and SYDVKM. Trimming pared 7 bases from V and 5 bases from J, leaving 18 bases between. The CDR3 region is CASTPRPGSDEQYF. The CDR3 DNA sequence: TGTGCCAGCACCCCTCGGCCCGGTAGCGACGAGCAGTACTTC.

A few counts support this clonotype. The genes are TRBV6-1 and TRBJ2-2; no reliable D call. Germline V lookup: CDR1 MNHNS, CDR2 SASEGT. Trimming cost V 7 bases and J 13 bases, with 19 bases left between them. This CDR3 is 13 amino acids long. In nucleotides, the CDR3 is TGTGCCAGCATCAGCCCCGTCCCGATCGGGCTGTTTTTT. Residues: CASISPVPIGLFF.

The chain recombines TRBV29-1 with TRBJ2-7; tentative D call: TRBD1 (5 bases). In germline, CDR1 is SQVTM, CDR2 ANQGSEA. V gave up 1 base and J gave up 2 bases, with 9 bases separating them. The CDR3 runs 13 residues. The CDR3, as DNA: TGCAGCGTTGAAGGCCCCAGGGCCTACGAGCAGTACTTC. This translates into CSVEGPRAYEQYF.

The sample holds many counts of this clonotype. The CDR3 loop reads CATEGQSSTDTQYF. The CDR3 nucleotides are TGTGCCACCGAGGGACAGTCGTCCACAGATACGCAGTATTTT. J is TRBJ2-3 and V is TRBV10-3; 7 bases are a match to TRBD1. CDR1 is ENHRY and CDR2 is SYGVKD in the germline V gene. Trimming removed 10 bases from V and 2 bases from J; junction bases left unmatched: 9. The CDR3 is 14 amino acids.

The sample holds a few counts of this clonotype. The rearrangement links TRBV5-6 to TRBJ2-5; D not resolved. Germline V lookup: CDR1 SGHDT, CDR2 YYEEEE. The ends were cut back, 4 bases at V and 2 bases at J, with 15 bases in the middle. This CDR3 comprises 15 residues. The CDR3 region is CASSGVTWRQETQYF. CDR3 nucleotide sequence: TGTGCCAGCAGCGGAGTGACTTGGCGACAAGAGACCCAGTACTTC.

A few counts support this clonotype. The rearrangement uses TRBV6-1 and TRBJ2-1; D ambiguous. The V and J ends lost 5 bases and 5 bases respectively, with 10 bases between them. The CDR3 is 13 residues long. The germline V gene has CDR1 MNHNS and CDR2 SASEGT. In DNA, the CDR3 is TGTGCCAGCAGTCTCTCCCCTCACAATGAGCAGTTCTTC. The encoded protein is CASSLSPHNEQFF.

Only a few counts were recorded for this clonotype. The chain carries TRBV7-8 and TRBJ1-2; TRBD1 agrees at 12 bases. The CDR3 runs to 13 residues. From germline, CDR1 is SGHVS and CDR2 FQNEAQ. V was pared by 5 bases and J by 10 bases, with 5 bases of the junction left unmatched. DNA for the CDR3: TGTGCCAGCAGCCTTGGGACAGGGGGCGACTACACCTTC. Protein product: CASSLGTGGDYTF.

This clonotype occurred many times. The V gene is TRBV7-9, the J gene TRBJ2-3, with 7 bases lining up with TRBD2. Germline trimming cut 5 bases from V and 2 bases from J; bases unmatched to any gene: 13. The CDR3 totals 17 residues. Per germline, CDR1 SEHNR and CDR2 FQNEAQ (reference sequence). For the CDR3, the DNA is TGTGCCAGCAGCCCCCCCCCCCTAGCGGCAACCACAGATACGCAGTATTTT. This codes for CASSPPPLAATTDTQYF.

V usage is TRBV12-3 or TRBV12-4 and J usage is TRBJ2-6; 8 bases line up with TRBD2. The trim removed 3 bases at V and 0 bases at J, leaving 4 bases unmatched. The CDR3 loop spans 17 amino acids. CDR3 coding DNA: TGTGCCAGCAGTTTGGGCGGGGGGCCCTCTGGGGCCAACGTCCTGACTTTC. Translated, it gives CASSLGGGPSGANVLTF.

This clonotype appeared a single time. J is TRBJ2-7 and V is TRBV23-1, with a weak D call TRBD2 (5 bases). TRBV23-1 counts as an open reading frame of uncertain function. The V end lost 7 bases, the J end lost 6 bases, and 19 bases lay between the germline ends. There are 14 residues in the CDR3. The CDR3 region is CASTRDLEGLEQYF. The CDR3 DNA follows: TGCGCCAGCACCCGAGACTTAGAGGGTCTCGAGCAGTACTTC.

This clonotype was counted ten times or more. The chain couples TRBV7-9 to TRBJ1-2; 9 bases align to TRBD1. Germline loops: CDR1 SEHNR, CDR2 FQNEAQ (reference sequence). Unmatched junction bases numbered 9, after V lost 7 bases and J lost 0 bases. The CDR3 runs to 16 residues. The chain's CDR3 is CASTSGTGSTNYGYTF. The CDR3 DNA reads TGTGCCAGCACCTCCGGGACAGGGTCGACTAACTATGGCTACACCTTC. The variable domain in full, with the rest retrieved from reference TRBV7-9 and TRBJ1-2, is DTGVSQNPRHKITKRGQNVTFRCDPISEHNRLYWYRQTLGQGPEFLTYFQNEAQLEKSRLLSDRFSAERPKGSFSTLEIQRTEQGDSAMYLCASTSGTGSTNYGYTFGSGTRLTVV.

The rearrangement joins TRBV5-5 to TRBJ2-7; 8 positions agree with TRBD1. V was pared by 3 bases and J by 2 bases, with 4 bases of the junction left unmatched. CDR1 and CDR2 from the germline V gene are SGHKS and YYEKEE (reference sequence). The CDR3 has 14 residues. The CDR3 reads CASSWTGPPYEQYF. As DNA, the CDR3 is TGTGCCAGCAGCTGGACAGGGCCTCCCTACGAGCAGTACTTC.

This rearrangement joins TRBV19 to TRBJ1-2; D not resolved. This CDR3 spans 15 amino acids. V lost 7 bases, J lost 4 bases, and 19 bases lay in between. Germline lookup yields CDR1 LNHDA and CDR2 SQIVND (reference sequence). Written as DNA, the CDR3 is TGTGCCAGTAAAACAGCTCCCGAAGGGTTCTATGGCTACACCTTC. It encodes CASKTAPEGFYGYTF.

This clonotype was counted a few times. The chain couples TRBV11-2 to TRBJ2-3; TRBD2 matches 12 bases. This CDR3 spans 16 amino acids. Germline lookup yields CDR1 SGHAT and CDR2 FQNNGV. Germline trimming cut 5 bases from V and 5 bases from J; bases unmatched to any gene: 8. The CDR3 DNA reads as TGTGCCAGCAGCGCGACTAGCGGGAGTTATGGAGATACGCAGTATTTT. Translation gives CASSATSGSYGDTQYF.